This T cell receptor beta chain comes out of a study of response to subunit inactivated influenza vaccine. Findings of the study overall: Few additional T cells are recruited per seasonal influenza vaccination, authors suggested.

TCRdb ran MiXCR on the RT-PCR reads and lists one entry per CDR3 protein. The sample has roughly 570,000 distinct CDR3 sequences; over 10% are singletons. Deletions cut 3 bases from V and 6 bases from J, with 12 bases between. The CDR3 has 13 amino acids. The germline V gene encodes CDR1 DFQATT and CDR2 SNEGSKA (reference sequence). This clonotype showed up many times. Its antigen is as yet unknown. The V call is TRBV20-1, the J call TRBJ1-5, with D tentatively TRBD1 (6 bases). The sample consisted of PBMCs from blood, taken 35 to 45 days after vaccination. The receptor comes from a middle-aged man who received an inactivated influenza vaccine. CDR3 residues: CSASRGGGQPQHF. DNA of the CDR3: TGCAGTGCTAGCCGAGGGGGGGGTCAGCCCCAGCATTTT.